A selection of T cell receptor beta chains follows, all from one sample in a study of OX40 agonist ivuxolimab in advanced cancers. The protocol was immunoSEQ multiplex PCR, while the TCRdb copy is restricted to in-frame clones and leaves out a portion. The sample lists around 30,000 clones, approximately 89% seen once, with 26% in the top ten. The material was CD4+ or CD8+ T cells sorted from blood, obtained in a trial of the OX40 agonist ivuxolimab. These receptors were obtained from an adult with an advanced solid tumor such as melanoma, head and neck, liver or kidney cancer. Each CDR3 is given with its conserved first and last residue. The order of the fields is clone size, D gene, V gene, J gene, CDR3 DNA, CDR3 protein. D genes are given only for firm matches. Some rows have no size entry. The others give once, few or many, or a class for an expanded clone.

abundance: NA; d_gene: NA; v_gene: TRBV19; j_gene: TRBJ2-5; CDR3nt: TGTGCCAGTAGTGCAGGGGCTGAGACCCAGTACTTC; CDR3aa: CASSAGAETQYF
abundance: NA; d_gene: TRBD1; v_gene: TRBV5-4; j_gene: TRBJ2-7; CDR3nt: TGTGCCAGCAGACCCGGACAGGGTGTATTCCACGAGCAGTACTTC; CDR3aa: CASRPGQGVFHEQYF
abundance: NA; d_gene: NA; v_gene: TRBV5-1; j_gene: TRBJ2-2; CDR3nt: TGCGCCAGCATAGACGGGCACAAAGGCACCGGGGAGCTGTTTTTT; CDR3aa: CASIDGHKGTGELFF
abundance: NA; d_gene: NA; v_gene: TRBV7-9; j_gene: TRBJ2-2; CDR3nt: TGTGCCAGCAGCTTACCATCGAACACCGGGGAGCTGTTTTTT; CDR3aa: CASSLPSNTGELFF
abundance: NA; d_gene: TRBD1; v_gene: TRBV9; j_gene: TRBJ2-1; CDR3nt: TGTGCCAGCGGGAGTGGCACAGGGGGTCTAAATGAGCAGTTCTTC; CDR3aa: CASGSGTGGLNEQFF
abundance: NA; d_gene: NA; v_gene: TRBV6-5; j_gene: TRBJ1-2; CDR3nt: TGTGCCAGCAGTTACAGGGGCTATGGCTACACCTTC; CDR3aa: CASSYRGYGYTF
abundance: NA; d_gene: TRBD2; v_gene: TRBV19; j_gene: TRBJ2-3; CDR3nt: TGTGCCAGTAGTATCTCGTCCAGCGGGGCCACAGATACGCAGTATTTT; CDR3aa: CASSISSSGATDTQYF
abundance: NA; d_gene: NA; v_gene: TRBV19; j_gene: TRBJ1-5; CDR3nt: TGTGCCAGTAGTATAGGGAATCAGCCCCAGCATTTT; CDR3aa: CASSIGNQPQHF
abundance: NA; d_gene: NA; v_gene: TRBV12-5; j_gene: TRBJ2-5; CDR3nt: TGTGCTAGAAAAAGGGTGACCCAGTACTTC; CDR3aa: CARKRVTQYF
abundance: few; d_gene: NA; v_gene: TRBV6-4; j_gene: TRBJ1-4; CDR3nt: TGTGCCAGCAGTGACGATTCGACTGGGAAACTGTTTTTT; CDR3aa: CASSDDSTGKLFF
abundance: NA; d_gene: TRBD2; v_gene: TRBV18; j_gene: TRBJ2-5; CDR3nt: TGTGCCAGCTCTCCTAGCGGGGGACTACAAGAGACCCAGTACTTC; CDR3aa: CASSPSGGLQETQYF
abundance: NA; d_gene: NA; v_gene: TRBV21-1; j_gene: TRBJ1-5; CDR3nt: TGTGCCAGCAGCTTACCTTTCGGGAGCAATCAGCCCCAGCATTTT; CDR3aa: CASSLPFGSNQPQHF
abundance: NA; d_gene: NA; v_gene: TRBV13; j_gene: TRBJ2-5; CDR3nt: TGTGCCAGCAGCTTCGGGGTGGGCGAGACCCAGTACTTC; CDR3aa: CASSFGVGETQYF
abundance: NA; d_gene: TRBD1; v_gene: TRBV15; j_gene: TRBJ2-5; CDR3nt: TGTGCCACCAGCAGGTTTCAGGGGGCGAAGACCCAGTACTTC; CDR3aa: CATSRFQGAKTQYF
abundance: NA; d_gene: NA; v_gene: TRBV7-9; j_gene: TRBJ2-1; CDR3nt: TGTGCCAGCAGCTTCCCTCCCCACAATGAGCAGTTCTTC; CDR3aa: CASSFPPHNEQFF
abundance: NA; d_gene: NA; v_gene: TRBV5-4; j_gene: TRBJ2-2; CDR3nt: TGTGCCAGCAGCCCACGGGGATCCACCGGGGAGCTGTTTTTT; CDR3aa: CASSPRGSTGELFF
abundance: NA; d_gene: NA; v_gene: TRBV25-1; j_gene: TRBJ1-2; CDR3nt: TGTGCCAGCACCTTAAGGGGCAGGGTAGCTGGCTACACCTTC; CDR3aa: CASTLRGRVAGYTF
abundance: NA; d_gene: TRBD2; v_gene: TRBV7-6; j_gene: TRBJ2-6; CDR3nt: TGTGCCAGCAGCTTAATACTAGCGGGAGAATCCGGGGCCAACGTCCTGACTTTC; CDR3aa: CASSLILAGESGANVLTF
abundance: NA; d_gene: NA; v_gene: TRBV7-9; j_gene: TRBJ1-2; CDR3nt: TGTGCCAGCAGCTCCGACAGCTATGGCTACACCTTC; CDR3aa: CASSSDSYGYTF
abundance: NA; d_gene: NA; v_gene: TRBV11-2; j_gene: TRBJ2-7; CDR3nt: TGTGCCAGCAGCACCTGGAACGAGCAGTACTTC; CDR3aa: CASSTWNEQYF
abundance: NA; d_gene: TRBD2; v_gene: TRBV2; j_gene: TRBJ2-5; CDR3nt: TGTGCCAGCAGTGAGTTACTAGCGGAGGGGACCCAGTACTTC; CDR3aa: CASSELLAEGTQYF
abundance: NA; d_gene: NA; v_gene: TRBV18; j_gene: TRBJ2-7; CDR3nt: TGTGCCAGCTCACCGGAGGGGGTCGAGCAGTACTTC; CDR3aa: CASSPEGVEQYF